A selection of T cell receptor beta chains follows, all from one sample in a study of CXCR3-negative and CXCR3-positive naive CD8 T cells. For each CDR3 protein, TCRdb gives one entry from its re-call of the 5' RACE reads, without DNA. The listing records about 89,000 distinct CDR3 sequences. Sequencing was performed on naive CXCR3+ CD8+ T cells from blood. These receptors all come from a human donor in good health. Some clones in this sample may be carry-over from other donors' samples. Each CDR3 is given with its conserved first and last residue.

TRBJ2-7	TRBV28	CASSTSRDFSYEQYF
TRBJ2-1	TRBV2	CADKQGADNEQFF
TRBJ2-7	TRBV20-1	CSARDLGDYEQYF
TRBJ2-7	TRBV9	CASSVTGGTSYEQYF
TRBJ2-7	TRBV2	CASRGPSEQYF
TRBJ2-3	TRBV10-1	CANQRDIVWTSRTDTQYF
TRBJ2-3	TRBV14	CASSQDHETVTIDTQYF
TRBJ2-5	TRBV21-1	CASSKVGREDYRETQYF
TRBJ2-1	TRBV7-9	CASILSGNYNEQFF
TRBJ2-1	TRBV29-1	CSVETGLVNEQFF
TRBJ2-1	TRBV6-5	CASSYSNAGGEQFF
TRBJ2-7	TRBV28	CASSPGGEYEQYF
TRBJ2-7	TRBV4-2	CASSQGGEFRKDEQYF
TRBJ2-7	TRBV29-1	CSVDGQNSYEQYF
TRBJ2-3	TRBV3-1	CATQPRPGGVFGTDTQYF
TRBJ2-1	TRBV4-1	CASSQDQEGNNEQFF
TRBJ1-2	TRBV12-3/TRBV12-4	CASGLGRRGYTF
TRBJ2-7	TRBV30	CASEQGALGEQYF
TRBJ1-5	TRBV28	CASSFQTGRDQPQHF
TRBJ2-1	TRBV28	CASSSVADEQFF
TRBJ2-3	TRBV27	CASRPSRVRADTQYF
TRBJ2-1	TRBV20-1	CSASELAGGTYEQFF
TRBJ2-7	TRBV24-1	CATSTGEGYEQYF
TRBJ1-1	TRBV19	CASGGPAGTEAFF
TRBJ1-5	TRBV30	CAWNLTGCPNQPQHF
TRBJ2-7	TRBV25-1	CASSLTGGNEQYF
TRBJ2-1	TRBV7-9	CASGRQKIGNEQFF
TRBJ2-3	TRBV28	CASSFPHGPTDTQYF
TRBJ2-2	TRBV7-8	CASSLRTGENTGELFF
TRBJ1-1	TRBV7-9	CASSPDTGGTEAFF
TRBJ2-7	TRBV5-1	CASSTRGASYEQYF
TRBJ2-3	TRBV12-3/TRBV12-4	CASSHGRGTQYF
TRBJ2-7	TRBV27	CASSTKTDYEQYF
TRBJ1-2	TRBV25-1	CASSDTAEAYGYTF
TRBJ2-1	TRBV15	CATAETGGYEQFF
TRBJ2-3	TRBV2	CASSDFETSLDTQYF
TRBJ2-7	TRBV12-3/TRBV12-4	CASSPLGRGSYEQYF
TRBJ2-5	TRBV3-1	CASSQGDRYQETQYF
TRBJ2-3	TRBV7-6	CASSFYTDTQYF
TRBJ2-7	TRBV6-2/TRBV6-3	CASSYSLGLSSYEQYF
TRBJ2-7	TRBV28	CASSPTYGGAYEQYF
TRBJ2-3	TRBV28	CASRVRARGTDTQYF
TRBJ2-2	TRBV23-1	CASSQRDRGMGLTGTGELFF
TRBJ2-3	TRBV29-1	CSVELAREGPDTQYF
TRBJ2-7	TRBV7-2	CASSLAWNEQYF
TRBJ1-3	TRBV20-1	CSARDTFGSDTIYF